This T cell receptor (beta chain) comes out of a study of T cell responses to AZD1222 COVID-19 vaccine. Whole-study findings and limits: Seropositivity was recorded at baseline in only 6 or 7 AZD1222 recipients. Repertoires were obtained solely post-peak T cell response.

Turning to this clone: Its antigen is undetermined.

J was trimmed by 6 bases and V by 3 bases; bases with no gene match: 10. Germline V gene sequence: CDR1 KGHSH, CDR2 LQKENI. The CDR3 totals 16 residues. Assay: immunoSEQ multiplex PCR; the TCRdb copy retains only in-frame clones and omits some. This sample has about 150,000 clones, with more than 85% found just once. The sequenced sample was peripheral blood, obtained 28 days after the second AZD1222 dose. This sequence joins TRBV18 and TRBJ1-2; TRBD1 agrees at 10 bases. The TCR was taken from an adult who received the AZD1222 COVID-19 vaccine. CDR3 in amino acids: CASSPSGTGVMNGYTF. CDR3 DNA: TGTGCCAGCTCACCCTCCGGGACAGGGGTAATGAATGGCTACACCTTC.